This T cell receptor (beta chain) was observed in a study of CD8 T cells in Susac syndrome. An amount of RNA that ranged from roughly 0.45 to 1 ug was reverse transcribed with random hexamers. TCRdb reprocessed the immunoSEQ multiplex PCR reads via MiXCR and lists one record per CDR3 protein. The table lists some 450,000 distinct CDR3 sequences, 75% to 90% of them singletons. The CDR3 contains 12 residues. V dropped 1 base and J dropped 5 bases, with 9 bases sitting between them. CDR1 and CDR2 from the germline V gene are DFQATT and SNEGSKA (reference sequence). The study sequenced TCR beta in blood CD8+ and CD4+ T cells.

The sample taken for sequencing was CD8+ T cells from PBMCs. The V call is TRBV20-1, the J call TRBJ2-7; no reliable D call. The TCR comes from a human donor with multiple sclerosis. The CDR3 coding sequence is TGCAGTGCTAGAGCCCCACGTGACGAGCAGTACTTC. Translating it yields CSARAPRDEQYF.